This TCR beta chain derives from a study of blood T cell repertoires in COVID-19. At the level of the study: Material from acute and convalescent COVID-19 was sourced from the United States, Italy and Spain.

This CDR3 contains 17 residues. Germline V gives CDR1 SNHLY, CDR2 FYNNEI. Trimming removed 2 bases from V and 5 bases from J; junction bases left unmatched: 9. Here immunoSEQ multiplex PCR was the method, and the copy in TCRdb shows in-frame clones only, minus some. The sample lists roughly 26,000 clones, 92% occurring once. The sequence came from a human donor in a cohort sampled during active COVID-19. The chain combines TRBV2 with TRBJ2-5; 12 bases align to TRBD2. Specimen: peripheral blood. Here the CDR3 reads CASSEFRGLAGTETQYF. As DNA, the CDR3 is TGTGCCAGCAGTGAATTTCGCGGACTAGCGGGGACGGAGACCCAGTACTTC. The variable domain in full, with the rest retrieved from reference TRBV2 and TRBJ2-5, is EPEVTQTPSHQVTQMGQEVILRCVPISNHLYFYWYRQILGQKVEFLVSFYNNEISEKSEIFDDQFSVERPDGSNFTLKIRSTKLEDSAMYFCASSEFRGLAGTETQYFGPGTRLLVL.